This is a list of T cell receptor beta chains from one sample in a study of blood T cell repertoires in COVID-19. Assay used: immunoSEQ multiplex PCR; TCRdb lists only in-frame clones, some missing. The sample has around 140,000 clones; about 76% are singletons. Specimen: peripheral blood. These receptors came from a woman aged 60-70 years with active or convalescent COVID-19. Each CDR3 is given with its conserved first and last residue. Fields, in order: V gene, D gene, clone size, CDR3 length, J gene, CDR3 protein, CDR3 DNA. D genes are given only for firm matches. Clone size is stated in some rows and not others, as once, few, many or a class when expanded.

v_gene: TRBV5-1
d_gene: TRBD1
abundance: -
len: 16
j_gene: TRBJ1-2
CDR3aa: CASSLGAGGPTGGYTF
CDR3nt: TGCGCCAGCAGCTTGGGCGCAGGGGGACCGACGGGTGGCTACACCTTC

v_gene: TRBV28
d_gene: TRBD1
abundance: -
len: 15
j_gene: TRBJ1-5
CDR3aa: CASSVIQGANQPQHF
CDR3nt: TGTGCCAGCAGCGTAATACAGGGGGCGAATCAGCCCCAGCATTTT

v_gene: TRBV27
d_gene: -
abundance: -
len: 14
j_gene: TRBJ1-6
CDR3aa: CASSYAGRDSPLHF
CDR3nt: TGTGCCAGCAGTTACGCGGGGCGGGATTCACCCCTCCACTTT

v_gene: TRBV21-1
d_gene: -
abundance: -
len: 19
j_gene: TRBJ2-6
CDR3aa: CASSFRGGALWAGANVLTF
CDR3nt: TGTGCCAGCAGCTTCCGGGGAGGGGCCTTGTGGGCTGGGGCCAACGTCCTGACTTTC

v_gene: TRBV9
d_gene: -
abundance: -
len: 12
j_gene: TRBJ1-2
CDR3aa: CASSPKGGGYTF
CDR3nt: TGTGCCAGCAGCCCCAAGGGAGGCGGCTACACCTTC

v_gene: TRBV5-4
d_gene: -
abundance: -
len: 13
j_gene: TRBJ1-4
CDR3aa: CASSQRADEKLFF
CDR3nt: TGTGCCAGCAGCCAGCGGGCCGATGAAAAACTGTTTTTT

v_gene: TRBV15
d_gene: TRBD2
abundance: -
len: 16
j_gene: TRBJ2-7
CDR3aa: CATSRARTSGSYEQYF
CDR3nt: TGTGCCACCAGCAGAGCTAGGACTAGCGGGTCCTACGAGCAGTACTTC

v_gene: TRBV4-3
d_gene: -
abundance: -
len: 17
j_gene: TRBJ2-1
CDR3aa: CASSQVPGSSIVNEQFF
CDR3nt: TGCGCCAGCAGCCAAGTTCCCGGGAGTAGCATAGTGAATGAGCAGTTCTTC

v_gene: TRBV6-5
d_gene: TRBD1
abundance: -
len: 14
j_gene: TRBJ1-1
CDR3aa: CASSRPGQSIEAFF
CDR3nt: TGTGCCAGCAGCCGGCCGGGACAGTCAATTGAAGCTTTCTTT

v_gene: TRBV7-2
d_gene: -
abundance: -
len: 13
j_gene: TRBJ2-1
CDR3aa: CASSPSATNEQFF
CDR3nt: TGTGCCAGCAGCCCTAGCGCGACCAATGAGCAGTTCTTC

v_gene: TRBV11-2
d_gene: -
abundance: -
len: 17
j_gene: TRBJ2-2
CDR3aa: CASSPRDPTQRTGELFF
CDR3nt: TGTGCCAGCAGCCCACGCGATCCGACACAGCGGACCGGGGAGCTGTTTTTT

v_gene: TRBV24-1
d_gene: TRBD2
abundance: -
len: 16
j_gene: TRBJ2-1
CDR3aa: CATSDRSGRPNNEQFF
CDR3nt: TGTGCCACCAGTGATCGTAGCGGGAGGCCTAACAATGAGCAGTTCTTC

v_gene: TRBV28
d_gene: -
abundance: once
len: 14
j_gene: TRBJ1-2
CDR3aa: CASSLIKGNYGYTF
CDR3nt: TGTGCCAGCAGTTTAATAAAGGGGAACTATGGCTACACCTTC

v_gene: TRBV7-7
d_gene: TRBD2
abundance: -
len: 15
j_gene: TRBJ2-5
CDR3aa: CASSLSAGGQETQYF
CDR3nt: TGTGCCAGCAGCTTATCAGCGGGGGGCCAAGAGACCCAGTACTTC

v_gene: TRBV4-3
d_gene: TRBD2
abundance: few
len: 17
j_gene: TRBJ2-1
CDR3aa: CASSQGVSGSSYNEQFF
CDR3nt: TGCGCCAGCAGCCAGGGGGTTAGCGGGAGCTCCTACAATGAGCAGTTCTTC

v_gene: TRBV7-6
d_gene: TRBD2
abundance: -
len: 15
j_gene: TRBJ2-2
CDR3aa: CASSRAGGNTGELFF
CDR3nt: TGTGCCAGCAGCCGTGCGGGGGGCAACACCGGGGAGCTGTTTTTT

v_gene: TRBV25-1
d_gene: TRBD2
abundance: -
len: 14
j_gene: TRBJ2-5
CDR3aa: CASSGRTSGSIKYF
CDR3nt: TGTGCCAGCAGTGGGCGGACTAGCGGGAGCATAAAGTACTTC

v_gene: TRBV6-5
d_gene: TRBD1
abundance: -
len: 14
j_gene: TRBJ1-1
CDR3aa: CASRLRQGATEAFF
CDR3nt: TGTGCCAGCAGGCTAAGACAGGGGGCAACTGAAGCTTTCTTT

v_gene: TRBV5-1
d_gene: TRBD1
abundance: -
len: 14
j_gene: TRBJ1-6
CDR3aa: CASSLAQGSSPLHF
CDR3nt: TGCGCCAGCAGCTTGGCACAGGGGTCTTCACCCCTCCACTTT

v_gene: TRBV24-1
d_gene: -
abundance: -
len: 14
j_gene: TRBJ1-2
CDR3aa: CATSDAGANYGYTF
CDR3nt: TGTGCCACCAGTGATGCCGGGGCTAACTATGGCTACACCTTC

v_gene: TRBV6-1
d_gene: TRBD1
abundance: -
len: 15
j_gene: TRBJ2-2
CDR3aa: CASSERDRVVGELFF
CDR3nt: TGTGCCAGCAGTGAACGGGACAGGGTGGTCGGGGAGCTGTTTTTT

v_gene: TRBV12-3/TRBV12-4
d_gene: TRBD1
abundance: -
len: 13
j_gene: TRBJ2-5
CDR3aa: CASSLTGEETQYF
CDR3nt: TGTGCCAGCAGTTTGACAGGGGAAGAGACCCAGTACTTC

v_gene: TRBV28
d_gene: -
abundance: -
len: 14
j_gene: TRBJ1-3
CDR3aa: CASSPRVSGNTIYF
CDR3nt: TGTGCCAGCAGTCCCAGGGTCTCTGGAAACACCATATATTTT

v_gene: TRBV6-5
d_gene: -
abundance: -
len: 14
j_gene: TRBJ2-7
CDR3aa: CASSYQDRSYEQYF
CDR3nt: TGTGCCAGCAGTTACCAAGACAGGTCCTACGAGCAGTACTTC

v_gene: TRBV7-9
d_gene: -
abundance: -
len: 14
j_gene: TRBJ1-4
CDR3aa: CASSLTGTNEKLFF
CDR3nt: TGTGCCAGCAGCTTAACAGGGACTAATGAAAAACTGTTTTTT

v_gene: TRBV5-1
d_gene: -
abundance: few
len: 15
j_gene: TRBJ1-6
CDR3aa: CASSLQQGGNSPLHF
CDR3nt: TGCGCCAGCAGCTTGCAACAGGGTGGAAATTCACCCCTCCACTTT

v_gene: TRBV6-5
d_gene: TRBD2
abundance: -
len: 15
j_gene: TRBJ2-3
CDR3aa: CASRSIAGGPDTQYF
CDR3nt: TGTGCCAGCAGGTCCATAGCGGGAGGGCCCGATACGCAGTATTTT

v_gene: TRBV28
d_gene: TRBD1
abundance: -
len: 17
j_gene: TRBJ1-2
CDR3aa: CASSPPGQGAAVDGYTF
CDR3nt: TGTGCCAGCAGCCCTCCGGGACAGGGGGCCGCAGTAGATGGCTACACCTTC

v_gene: TRBV28
d_gene: -
abundance: -
len: 16
j_gene: TRBJ2-7
CDR3aa: CASSSDTDLISYEQYF
CDR3nt: TGTGCCAGCAGTTCCGACACCGACCTTATATCCTACGAGCAGTACTTC

v_gene: TRBV5-1
d_gene: TRBD2
abundance: -
len: 23
j_gene: TRBJ2-1
CDR3aa: CASSSPNHSGLAGGPRSYNEQFF
CDR3nt: TGCGCCAGCAGCTCCCCGAACCATTCGGGACTAGCGGGAGGACCCCGCTCCTACAATGAGCAGTTCTTC

v_gene: TRBV24-1
d_gene: -
abundance: -
len: 14
j_gene: TRBJ2-2
CDR3aa: CATSDWSWPGELFF
CDR3nt: TGTGCCACCAGTGACTGGAGCTGGCCCGGGGAGCTGTTTTTT

v_gene: TRBV5-1
d_gene: -
abundance: -
len: 15
j_gene: TRBJ2-5
CDR3aa: CASSVTRVFQETQYF
CDR3nt: TGCGCCAGCAGTGTAACCCGAGTCTTTCAAGAGACCCAGTACTTC

v_gene: TRBV20-1
d_gene: -
abundance: -
len: 14
j_gene: TRBJ1-1
CDR3aa: CSASRQVWNTEAFF
CDR3nt: TGCAGTGCTAGTAGACAGGTATGGAACACTGAAGCTTTCTTT

v_gene: TRBV5-4
d_gene: -
abundance: -
len: 13
j_gene: TRBJ1-1
CDR3aa: CASRRQGNTEAFF
CDR3nt: TGTGCCAGCAGGAGGCAGGGGAACACTGAAGCTTTCTTT

v_gene: TRBV6-2/TRBV6-3
d_gene: TRBD1
abundance: once
len: 18
j_gene: TRBJ1-1
CDR3aa: CASSLTAGQGASDTEAFF
CDR3nt: TGTGCCAGCAGTCTTACTGCGGGACAGGGGGCAAGCGACACTGAAGCTTTCTTT

v_gene: TRBV29-1
d_gene: TRBD2
abundance: many
len: 13
j_gene: TRBJ2-1
CDR3aa: CSVDRGGPNEQFF
CDR3nt: TGCAGCGTTGATCGGGGGGGGCCCAATGAGCAGTTCTTC

v_gene: TRBV2
d_gene: -
abundance: -
len: 19
j_gene: TRBJ2-3
CDR3aa: CASSAQGPVSTGATDTQYF
CDR3nt: TGTGCCAGCAGTGCACAGGGACCCGTCTCTACTGGGGCAACAGATACGCAGTATTTT

v_gene: TRBV3-1/TRBV3-2
d_gene: TRBD2
abundance: -
len: 15
j_gene: TRBJ2-5
CDR3aa: CASSLRAHGRETQYF
CDR3nt: TGTGCCAGCAGCCTTCGGGCCCACGGGAGGGAGACCCAGTACTTC

v_gene: TRBV28
d_gene: TRBD2
abundance: -
len: 14
j_gene: TRBJ2-3
CDR3aa: CASSLAGGSDTQYF
CDR3nt: TGTGCCAGCAGTTTAGCGGGAGGGTCGGATACGCAGTATTTT

v_gene: TRBV7-9
d_gene: TRBD2
abundance: -
len: 18
j_gene: TRBJ2-7
CDR3aa: CASSSLQTGLAGTYEQYF
CDR3nt: TGTGCCAGCAGCTCACTCCAAACGGGACTAGCGGGAACATACGAGCAGTACTTC

v_gene: TRBV5-1
d_gene: -
abundance: -
len: 16
j_gene: TRBJ2-3
CDR3aa: CASSALGALGTDTQYF
CDR3nt: TGCGCCAGCAGCGCCCTGGGGGCCCTAGGCACAGATACGCAGTATTTT

v_gene: TRBV2
d_gene: -
abundance: -
len: 14
j_gene: TRBJ1-2
CDR3aa: CASRAGRNNYGYTF
CDR3nt: TGTGCCAGCAGGGCAGGGAGGAATAACTATGGCTACACCTTC

v_gene: TRBV4-1
d_gene: -
abundance: -
len: 16
j_gene: TRBJ2-3
CDR3aa: CASSLSAASPTDTQYF
CDR3nt: TGCGCCAGCAGCCTATCAGCAGCGAGCCCCACAGATACGCAGTATTTT

v_gene: TRBV7-9
d_gene: -
abundance: -
len: 15
j_gene: TRBJ1-3
CDR3aa: CASSPPGGSGNTIYF
CDR3nt: TGTGCCAGCAGCCCCCCCGGAGGCTCTGGAAACACCATATATTTT

v_gene: TRBV2
d_gene: -
abundance: -
len: 13
j_gene: TRBJ1-2
CDR3aa: CASSERRAYGYTF
CDR3nt: TGTGCCAGCAGTGAAAGGAGGGCCTATGGCTACACCTTC

v_gene: TRBV9
d_gene: -
abundance: -
len: 15
j_gene: TRBJ1-1
CDR3aa: CASSVATGLGTEAFF
CDR3nt: TGTGCCAGCAGCGTAGCTACAGGGTTAGGGACTGAAGCTTTCTTT

v_gene: TRBV28
d_gene: -
abundance: -
len: 14
j_gene: TRBJ1-2
CDR3aa: CASSLSGQFYGYTF
CDR3nt: TGTGCCAGCAGTTTATCCGGACAATTCTATGGCTACACCTTC

v_gene: TRBV5-1
d_gene: -
abundance: -
len: 14
j_gene: TRBJ2-1
CDR3aa: CASSLDSLGGEQFF
CDR3nt: TGCGCCAGCAGCTTGGACTCGCTGGGGGGTGAGCAGTTCTTC

v_gene: TRBV11-2
d_gene: -
abundance: -
len: 15
j_gene: TRBJ1-5
CDR3aa: CASSPLAGSNQPQHF
CDR3nt: TGTGCCAGCAGCCCCCTTGCAGGGAGCAATCAGCCCCAGCATTTT

v_gene: TRBV1
d_gene: -
abundance: few
len: 17
j_gene: TRBJ1-2
CDR3aa: CTSVPDRGYTPMHGYTF
CDR3nt: TGCACCAGCGTCCCGGACAGGGGGTATACCCCTATGCATGGCTACACCTTC

v_gene: TRBV28
d_gene: -
abundance: few
len: 13
j_gene: TRBJ1-4
CDR3aa: CASSLLTKPELFF
CDR3nt: TGTGCCAGCAGCCTACTTACTAAGCCTGAACTGTTTTTT

v_gene: TRBV5-6
d_gene: TRBD1
abundance: -
len: 15
j_gene: TRBJ1-5
CDR3aa: CASSLTGAHNQPQHF
CDR3nt: TGTGCCAGCAGCTTGACAGGGGCCCACAATCAGCCCCAGCATTTT

v_gene: TRBV18
d_gene: TRBD1
abundance: few
len: 19
j_gene: TRBJ1-2
CDR3aa: CASSMRVGRDRRSGYGYTF
CDR3nt: TGTGCCAGCTCCATGCGAGTGGGGCGGGACAGGAGGTCTGGCTATGGCTACACCTTC

v_gene: TRBV6-5
d_gene: -
abundance: -
len: 15
j_gene: TRBJ2-5
CDR3aa: CASSFAQGRQETQYF
CDR3nt: TGTGCCAGCAGTTTTGCTCAGGGTAGACAAGAGACCCAGTACTTC

v_gene: TRBV7-9
d_gene: -
abundance: -
len: 13
j_gene: TRBJ2-1
CDR3aa: CASSWDTYNEQFF
CDR3nt: TGTGCCAGCAGCTGGGACACCTACAATGAGCAGTTCTTC

v_gene: TRBV29-1
d_gene: TRBD2
abundance: -
len: 14
j_gene: TRBJ2-3
CDR3aa: CSVEGGDQTDTQYF
CDR3nt: TGCAGCGTTGAGGGGGGGGACCAGACAGATACGCAGTATTTT

v_gene: TRBV6-4
d_gene: TRBD2
abundance: -
len: 15
j_gene: TRBJ2-1
CDR3aa: CASSGLAGSWNEQFF
CDR3nt: TGTGCCAGCAGTGGACTAGCGGGATCGTGGAATGAGCAGTTCTTC